Detailed here is one T cell receptor (beta chain). The CDR3 spans 11 residues. The V end lost 4 bases, the J end lost 7 bases, and 8 bases lay between the germline ends. Germline lookup yields CDR1 SQVTM and CDR2 ANQGSEA. TCRdb reprocessed the RACE reads via MiXCR and lists one record per CDR3 protein. This table holds 300,000 to 400,000 distinct CDR3 sequences, approximately 5% found once. These data are taken from a study of human T cells and chemical hapten exposure. Documented time point: pre-sensitization, week 0. Noted treatment: therapeutic diphenylcyclopropenone sensitization with weekly scalp DPC. Unfractionated whole blood was the source from which total RNA was extracted.

The chain employs TRBV29-1 and TRBJ2-4; D is undetermined. Specimen: whole blood, collected in connection with sensitization to the hapten diphenylcyclopropenone (DPC). The sequence was obtained from a woman aged 50 to 60 with alopecia areata. Some clones in this sample may be carry-over from other donors' samples. This CDR3 is CSVGRDNIQYF. The CDR3 coding sequence is TGCAGCGTTGGCAGAGACAACATTCAGTACTTC.